The present T cell receptor gamma chain was sequenced within a study of Vδ1+ human thymocytes. The study's findings and limits: Donors shared many TRG clonotypes but few TRD clonotypes. Thymic TRG and TRD repertoires appeared highly polyclonal, with Gaussian CDR3 length distributions.

The template was reverse-transcribed extracted RNA. Pooled V-gene forward primers with one constant-region reverse primer generated the CDR3 amplicons by multiplex PCR. TCRdb re-identified clones in the multiplex PCR reads via CATT. The repertoire includes 30,000 to 45,000 gamma-chain clones, 20% to 25% of them detected once, and about 2% sits in the top ten. Alphabeta T cells were depleted, then CD3+ Vdelta1+ Vdelta2- thymocytes were FACS-sorted. Purity of the sorted Vdelta1+ thymocytes ranged from about 98% to 99.6%. V trimming: 3 bases; J trimming: 0 bases; junction bases outside the gene matches: 5. Germline CDR1 is EGSNGY and CDR2 is YDSYNSKV. The CDR3 totals 14 residues. In regard to this clone: Its antigen is not identified.

Specimen: Vdelta1+ gamma-delta thymocytes from the thymus. Subset in this sample: FACS-sorted CD3+ TCRalphabeta- TCRVdelta1+ TCRVdelta2- thymocytes. The V gene is TRGV2, the J gene TRGJ1 or TRGJ2. This clonotype was sampled from a girl in the first two years of life who had congenital heart surgery. In DNA, the CDR3 is TGTGCCACCTGGGACAGATTGAATTATTATAAGAAACTCTTT. The encoded protein is CATWDRLNYYKKLF.